Following are 24 T cell receptor beta chains from one sample sequenced in a study of shared clonotypes between healthy human individuals. The protocol was immunoSEQ multiplex PCR, while the TCRdb copy is restricted to in-frame clones and leaves out a portion. The profile shows about 2.4 million clones, under 95% of them singletons. The sequenced material came from naive CD4+ T cells from PBMCs. Described subset: CD45RA+ positively selected. The receptors were sampled from a man aged 18 to 35 in good health. Some clones in this sample may be carry-over from other donors' samples.

This chain joins TRBV10-3 and TRBJ2-7; 9 positions agree with TRBD2. V gave up 3 bases and J gave up 3 bases; unmatched junction bases: 6. The CDR3 length is 15 residues. In germline, CDR1 is ENHRY, CDR2 SYGVKD. CDR3: CAISDLAGELYEQYF. DNA of the CDR3: TGTGCCATCAGTGATTTAGCGGGAGAGCTCTACGAGCAGTACTTC.

The chain has TRBV5-4 and TRBJ2-5; 11 bases fit TRBD2. Germline values: CDR1 SGHNT, CDR2 YYREEE (reference sequence). The V and J ends lost 5 bases and 11 bases, in that order; junction bases with no gene match: 11. The CDR3 loop spans 14 amino acids. The CDR3: CASSLEGLAVAQYF. CDR3 nucleotide sequence: TGTGCCAGCAGTCTCGAGGGACTAGCGGTTGCGCAGTACTTC. Full variable domain (missing parts from reference TRBV5-4 and TRBJ2-5): ETGVTQSPTHLIKTRGQQVTLRCSSQSGHNTVSWYQQALGQGPQFIFQYYREEENGRGNFPPRFSGLQFPNYSSELNVNALELDDSALYLCASSLEGLAVAQYFGPGTRLLVL.

The chain carries TRBV19 and TRBJ2-1, with a weak D call TRBD1 (5 bases). Trimming took off 7 bases at V and 0 bases at J, with 7 bases between the two ends. Per germline, CDR1 LNHDA and CDR2 SQIVND (reference sequence). The CDR3 has 13 residues. This CDR3 is CASKGYSYNEQFF. CDR3 coding DNA: TGTGCCAGTAAGGGGTACTCCTACAATGAGCAGTTCTTC.

The genes are TRBV27 and TRBJ2-5, with a weak D call TRBD1 (6 bases). CDR3 size: 15 residues. The germline V gene has CDR1 MNHEY and CDR2 SMNVEV (reference sequence). V gave up 5 bases and J gave up 4 bases, with 17 bases separating them. The CDR3 loop is CASSPSAGAPETQYF. The CDR3 DNA reads as TGTGCCAGCAGTCCTTCTGCAGGGGCGCCAGAGACCCAGTACTTC.

This clone turned up a few times. The same CDR3 is also encoded by other DNA sequences in this sample. The chain has TRBV28 and TRBJ1-4; tentatively, D is TRBD1 (6 bases). The germline V gene has CDR1 MDHEN and CDR2 SYDVKM. This CDR3 spans 15 amino acids. Between the trimmed V and J ends, which lost 5 bases and 10 bases, there was a span of 20 bases. The CDR3 DNA is TGTGCCAGCAGTCTAGCTCAGGGGCTGTATGGAAAACTGTTTTTT. Its translation is CASSLAQGLYGKLFF. Full variable domain (remainder filled in from reference TRBV28 and TRBJ1-4): DVKVTQSSRYLVKRTGEKVFLECVQDMDHENMFWYRQDPGLGLRLIYFSYDVKMKEKGDIPEGYSVSREKKERFSLILESASTNQTSMYLCASSLAQGLYGKLFFGSGTQLSVL.

A single count supports this clone. The chain has TRBV2 and TRBJ2-7; D is perhaps TRBD2 (5 bases). CDR3 size: 13 residues. Deletions cut 8 bases from V and 2 bases from J, with 13 bases between. The germline CDR1 and CDR2 sequences are SNHLY and FYNNEI. CDR3 nucleotides: TGTGCCAGCGGGAGTTCTCTTCCCTACGAGCAGTACTTC. It yields the protein CASGSSLPYEQYF.

The chain couples TRBV6-5 to TRBJ1-2; a possible D gene is TRBD1 (5 bases). Looked up from germline, CDR1 is MNHEY and CDR2 is SVGAGI. The CDR3 is 15 residues long. With 2 bases removed from V and 5 bases from J, the gap between germline ends came to 15 bases. This CDR3 reads CASSYGAGWVYGYTF. CDR3 nucleotides: TGTGCCAGCAGTTACGGGGCAGGGTGGGTTTATGGCTACACCTTC.

The count of this clone is one. This sequence joins TRBV19 and TRBJ2-7; 8 nucleotides match TRBD1. The germline V gene has CDR1 LNHDA and CDR2 SQIVND (reference sequence). The CDR3 contains 14 residues. After removal of 2 bases from V and 3 bases from J, the junction contained 3 bases not matched to a gene. CDR3 loop: CASSIRDRNYEQYF. The CDR3, as DNA: TGTGCCAGTAGTATACGGGACAGGAACTACGAGCAGTACTTC.

Written as DNA, the CDR3 is TGTGCCAGCAGCGTCTCCCGGGGGGGACTAGCGCCCAAGTCGGATTGGGGGACCCAGTACTTC. It yields the protein CASSVSRGGLAPKSDWGTQYF. The rearrangement uses TRBV7-8 and TRBJ2-5; the match to TRBD2 covers 10 bases. This CDR3 has 21 residues. V lost 5 bases, J lost 7 bases, and 28 bases stayed unmatched. Germline CDR1 reads SGHVS; CDR2 reads FQNEAQ. Full variable domain (rest looked up from reference TRBV7-8 and TRBJ2-5): GAGVSQSPRYKVAKRGQDVALRCDPISGHVSLFWYQQALGQGPEFLTYFQNEAQLDKSGLPSDRFFAERPEGSVSTLKIQRTQQEDSAVYLCASSVSRGGLAPKSDWGTQYFGPGTRLLVL.

The J gene is TRBJ2-7, the V gene TRBV5-1, with a tentative D call TRBD1 (6 bases). The length of the CDR3 is 14 residues. Trimming left V 3 bases short and J 4 bases short, with 14 bases between. The germline V gene encodes CDR1 SGHRS and CDR2 YFSETQ. The CDR3 nucleotides read TGCGCCAGCAGCTCGTCGGGACAAACTTACGAGCAGTACTTC. Residues: CASSSSGQTYEQYF. Filled out from reference TRBV5-1 and TRBJ2-7, the complete variable domain reads KAGVTQTPRYLIKTRGQQVTLSCSPISGHRSVSWYQQTPGQGLQFLFEYFSETQRNKGNFPGRFSGRQFSNSRSEMNVSTLELGDSALYLCASSSSGQTYEQYFGPGTRLTVT.

The chain links TRBV27 to TRBJ1-4, with D perhaps TRBD1 (6 bases). CDR3 size: 16 residues. CDR1 and CDR2 (germline): MNHEY, SMNVEV (reference sequence). V was clipped by 3 bases and J by 2 bases, with 13 bases between them. The CDR3 loop reads CASSFGGRGTNEKLFF. In DNA form, the CDR3 reads TGTGCCAGCAGTTTTGGGGGAAGGGGGACTAATGAAAAACTGTTTTTT.

A note on this clone: This CDR3 is also generated by other DNA sequences in the sample. This chain connects TRBV6-1 to TRBJ2-5; no clear D gene. V dropped 1 base and J dropped 2 bases, with 5 bases sitting between them. This CDR3 has 13 residues. Germline V gives CDR1 MNHNS, CDR2 SASEGT. The CDR3 DNA follows: TGTGCCAGCAGTGAAGGCACGCAAGAGACCCAGTACTTC. Translating it yields CASSEGTQETQYF.

The sample holds a few counts of this clone. This rearrangement joins TRBV10-2 to TRBJ1-5, with unresolved D. In germline, CDR1 is WSHSY, CDR2 SAAADI. This CDR3 region has 13 residues. Trimming took off 6 bases at V and 2 bases at J, with 8 bases between the two ends. This CDR3 reads CASRGTGNQPQHF. The CDR3 nucleotides read TGCGCCAGCAGGGGAACCGGCAATCAGCCCCAGCATTTT.

The chain links TRBV6-6 to TRBJ2-4; D is unresolved. The length of the CDR3 is 14 residues. Trimming left V 0 bases short and J 9 bases short, with 12 bases between. CDR1 is MNHNY, CDR2 SVGAGI, per germline (reference sequence). The CDR3 loop is CASSYSTNGGIQYF. CDR3 coding DNA: TGTGCCAGCAGTTACTCGACCAATGGCGGCATTCAGTACTTC.

The gene calls are TRBV10-2 and TRBJ1-5, with D tentatively TRBD1 (5 bases). CDR1 and CDR2 (germline): WSHSY, SAAADI. This CDR3 contains 13 residues. V dropped 6 bases and J dropped 7 bases, with 13 bases sitting between them. CDR3 nucleotide sequence: TGCGCCAGCAGGGGGCTCCCGGGGCAGCCCCAGCATTTT. Encoded protein: CASRGLPGQPQHF.

The count of this clone is one. This chain connects TRBV12-5 to TRBJ2-5; D not certain. With 4 bases removed from V and 4 bases from J, the gap between germline ends came to 10 bases. This CDR3 comprises 13 residues. CDR1 and CDR2 from the germline V gene are LGHNT and FRNRAP. CDR3 loop: CASGSTGGETQYF. As DNA, the CDR3 is TGTGCTAGTGGTTCGACCGGCGGAGAGACCCAGTACTTC.

This clone showed up just once. This CDR3 reads CASSPREFNYNEQFF. CDR3 bases: TGTGCCAGCAGTCCACGGGAGTTTAATTACAATGAGCAGTTCTTC. This chain links TRBV28 with TRBJ2-1; possible D gene TRBD2, 6 bases. Looked up from germline, CDR1 is MDHEN and CDR2 is SYDVKM. The CDR3 sequence is 15 residues long. Trimming took 5 bases from V and 4 from J, leaving 15 bases between them.

V is TRBV5-1 and J is TRBJ2-2, with TRBD2 matching over 8 bases. Germline assignment: CDR1 SGHRS and CDR2 YFSETQ. Unmatched junction bases numbered 3, after V lost 4 bases and J lost 10 bases. This CDR3 has 12 residues. CDR3 sequence (DNA): TGCGCCAGCAGCGAACTAGCGGAGGAGCTGTTTTTT. Its protein product is CASSELAEELFF.

J is TRBJ2-7 and V is TRBV7-2, with TRBD2 matching 9 bases. The CDR3 sequence is 15 residues long. The J segment lost 3 bases and the V segment lost 1 base, leaving 4 bases of the junction unmatched. Germline V CDR1 and CDR2: SGHTA, FQGNSA. CDR3 loop: CASSLVAGGVYEQYF. The CDR3 region has the DNA TGTGCCAGCAGCTTAGTGGCGGGAGGGGTCTACGAGCAGTACTTC.

In this sample, this clone turned up a few times. The chain joins TRBV25-1 to TRBJ1-1, with D possibly TRBD1 on 6 matching bases. Trimming cost V 6 bases and J 7 bases, with 9 bases left between them. The CDR3 is 11 residues long. Germline loops: CDR1 MGHDK, CDR2 SYGVNS. The CDR3 DNA sequence: TGTGCCAGCAGAGAGACAGGTGAAGCTTTCTTT. This gives the protein CASRETGEAFF.

This chain uses TRBV5-1 with TRBJ2-5; 8 bases are shared with TRBD1. V lost 2 bases, J lost 3 bases, and 6 bases stayed unmatched. This CDR3 is built from 15 residues. Germline V CDR1 and CDR2: SGHRS, YFSETQ. The CDR3 protein is CASSFQGALEETQYF. CDR3 DNA: TGCGCCAGCAGCTTTCAGGGGGCCTTAGAAGAGACCCAGTACTTC.

The chain uses TRBV2 and TRBJ2-3; D unresolved. V lost 2 bases to trimming and J lost 7 bases, with 10 bases between them. Germline loops: CDR1 SNHLY, CDR2 FYNNEI. CDR3 length: 13 amino acids. The CDR3 is CASSEIVGNTQYF. CDR3 sequence (DNA): TGTGCCAGCAGTGAAATAGTGGGGAATACGCAGTATTTT.

The V and J genes are TRBV2 and TRBJ2-7; the match to TRBD2 covers 11 bases. This CDR3 has 14 residues. Germline V CDR1 and CDR2: SNHLY, FYNNEI. Unmatched junction bases numbered 5, after V lost 8 bases and J lost 2 bases. The CDR3 DNA follows: TGTGCCAGCGCCGGGACTAGCGGTACCTACGAGCAGTACTTC. Its protein product is CASAGTSGTYEQYF.

As for this clone: This same CDR3 is encoded by further DNA sequences in the sample. This chain links TRBV6-5 with TRBJ2-5, with D uncertain. Looked up from germline, CDR1 is MNHEY and CDR2 is SVGAGI. CDR3 length: 14 amino acids. Trimming pared 3 bases from V and 2 bases from J, leaving 10 bases between. The CDR3 DNA sequence: TGTGCCAGCAGTTATTCGCGGCGTCAAGAGACCCAGTACTTC. Translation: CASSYSRRQETQYF.